The following is a TCR beta chain sequence with its context. This CDR3 is built from 14 residues. Germline V gene sequence: CDR1 MGHDK, CDR2 SYGVNS. Trimming took off 6 bases at V and 1 base at J, with 12 bases between the two ends. This sample stems from a study of shared clonotypes between healthy human individuals. Repertoires were generated with immunoSEQ multiplex PCR, while TCRdb's copy carries only in-frame clones and drops some. The data hold approximately 2,000,000 clones, with around 93% observed a single time. CD45RO-negative, CCR7-positively selected cells formed the naive CD8 fraction, excluding terminally differentiated effector memory CD45RA+ cells.

Specimen: naive CD8+ T cells from PBMCs. V gene TRBV25-1 combines with J gene TRBJ2-5; D unresolved. The TCR was taken from a young man in good health. Some clones in this sample may be carry-over from other donors' samples. The CDR3 here is CASSRPAIQETQYF. CDR3 in DNA: TGTGCCAGCAGCAGACCGGCCATCCAAGAGACCCAGTACTTC.